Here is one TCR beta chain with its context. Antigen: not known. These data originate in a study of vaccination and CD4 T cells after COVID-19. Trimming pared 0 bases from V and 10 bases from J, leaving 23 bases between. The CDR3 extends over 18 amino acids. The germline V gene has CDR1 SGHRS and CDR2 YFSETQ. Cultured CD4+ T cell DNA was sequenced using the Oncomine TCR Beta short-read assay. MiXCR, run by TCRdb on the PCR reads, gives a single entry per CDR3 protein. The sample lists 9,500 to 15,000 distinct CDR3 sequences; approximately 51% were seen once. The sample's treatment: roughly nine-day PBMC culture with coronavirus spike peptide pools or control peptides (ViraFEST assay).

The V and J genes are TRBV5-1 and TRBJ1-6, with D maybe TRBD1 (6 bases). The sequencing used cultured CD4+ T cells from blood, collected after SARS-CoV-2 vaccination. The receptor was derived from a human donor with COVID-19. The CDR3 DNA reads TGCGCCAGCAGCTTGGGCAATCGGGGGGCGCAGGCCACATCACCCCTCCACTTT. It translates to CASSLGNRGAQATSPLHF.